These 19 T cell receptor beta chains came from one sample sequenced in a study of shared clonotypes between healthy human individuals. Here immunoSEQ multiplex PCR was the method, and the copy in TCRdb shows in-frame clones only, minus some. The table records roughly 500,000 clones, 76% of them present only once. The specimen sequenced was PBMCs. Receptors originate from a woman in her thirties or forties in good health. Some clones in this sample may be carry-over from other donors' samples.

This clone has a single count. The chain combines TRBV28 with TRBJ1-2; D unclear. CDR1 is MDHEN and CDR2 is SYDVKM in the germline V gene. Trimming removed 4 bases from V and 5 bases from J, with 17 bases in between. The CDR3 covers 15 residues. The CDR3 loop reads CASSSGRWNFYGYTF. In DNA form, the CDR3 reads TGTGCCAGCAGTTCAGGACGATGGAATTTTTATGGCTACACCTTC.

The rearrangement joins TRBV21-1 to TRBJ2-3; the D call in the table, TRBD2, was not verified against the DNA. TRBV21-1 is annotated as a pseudogene. The CDR3 runs to 16 residues. This chain's CDR3 is CASSIPGTTATDTQYF. Written as DNA, the CDR3 is TGTGCCAGCAGCATTCCCGGGACTACAGCCACAGATACGCAGTATTTT.

In nucleotides, the CDR3 is TGTGCCAGCAGCGTAGCTGGGGGTACGCCTGAAGCTTTCTTT. Translation gives CASSVAGGTPEAFF. The V call is TRBV9, the J call TRBJ1-1, with a possible D match to TRBD1 (5 bases). The V gene lost 0 bases and the J gene lost 6 bases, with 12 bases spanning the gap. This CDR3 spans 14 amino acids. In germline, CDR1 is SGDLS, CDR2 YYNGEE.

The chain employs TRBV11-2 and TRBJ2-7; TRBD1 matches at 7 bases. The CDR3 runs to 16 residues. The V gene's germline CDR1 is SGHAT and CDR2 FQNNGV. The V segment lost 5 bases and the J segment 0 bases; nucleotides outside the gene matches: 10. The CDR3 nucleotides are TGTGCCAGCAGCCCCGCGCCCCGACAGGGCTCCTACGAGCAGTACTTC. Amino acids: CASSPAPRQGSYEQYF.

This chain joins TRBV11-2 and TRBJ2-1; 9 bases match TRBD2. This CDR3 spans 15 amino acids. V lost 5 bases, J lost 5 bases, and 7 bases stayed unmatched. The germline gives CDR1 SGHAT, CDR2 FQNNGV. The CDR3 spells CASSPGTSSNNEQFF. For the CDR3, the DNA is TGTGCCAGCAGCCCCGGGACTAGCTCGAACAATGAGCAGTTCTTC.

CDR3: CASSIVGAGTGNTIYF. The CDR3 DNA sequence: TGTGCCAGTAGTATTGTCGGGGCTGGAACTGGAAACACCATATATTTT. This sequence joins TRBV19 and TRBJ1-3; tentative D call: TRBD1 (5 bases). The germline CDR1 and CDR2 sequences are LNHDA and SQIVND (reference sequence). This CDR3 region has 16 residues. Trimming pared 3 bases from V and 2 bases from J, leaving 14 bases between.

The J gene is TRBJ2-5, the V gene TRBV30, with D tentatively TRBD1 or TRBD2 (6 bases each). Germline V gene sequence: CDR1 GTSNPN, CDR2 SVGIG (reference sequence). V was cut by 1 base and J by 4 bases, with 19 bases left in between. This CDR3 contains 16 residues. The CDR3 DNA is TGTGCCTGGAGTGCCCTTGGGGGGCTGGAGGGAGAGACCCAGTACTTC. Protein product: CAWSALGGLEGETQYF.

V usage is TRBV7-2 and J usage is TRBJ2-2; 7 bases are a match to TRBD1. With V trimmed by 4 bases and J by 0 bases, 5 bases remained unmatched. The germline gives CDR1 SGHTA, CDR2 FQGNSA. The CDR3 spans 16 residues. The CDR3 protein is CASSYWGTANTGELFF. CDR3 sequence (DNA): TGTGCCAGCAGCTACTGGGGGACAGCGAACACCGGGGAGCTGTTTTTT.

The DNA of the CDR3 is TGTGCCAGCAGCCCCCGCAGGCCGGGGGGAGATACGCAGTATTTT. Translation: CASSPRRPGGDTQYF. The chain is built from TRBV7-9 and TRBJ2-3; TRBD2 agrees at 7 bases. The V gene end was trimmed by 5 bases and the J gene end by 5 bases; junction bases not matched to a gene: 10. CDR1 SEHNR and CDR2 FQNEAQ come from the germline V gene (reference sequence). The CDR3 contains 15 residues.

The CDR3 region has the DNA TGTGCCAGTAGTGCCGGGACAGGGCTTGGCTACACCTTC. Translated, it gives CASSAGTGLGYTF. The chain links TRBV19 to TRBJ1-2; 9 positions match TRBD1. This CDR3 comprises 13 residues. Germline lookup yields CDR1 LNHDA and CDR2 SQIVND (reference sequence). The J segment lost 7 bases and the V segment lost 5 bases, leaving 5 bases of the junction unmatched.

The rearrangement joins TRBV4-2 to TRBJ2-5, with D possibly being TRBD1 or TRBD2 (5 bases each). The CDR3 is made up of 15 amino acids. CDR1 and CDR2 from the germline V gene are LGHNA and YNFKEQ. Trimming shortened V by 8 bases and J by 5 bases, and 21 bases separated the two germline ends. The chain's CDR3 is CASGLSGAFRETQYF. The CDR3 nucleotides read TGTGCCAGCGGTCTTTCCGGGGCCTTTCGGGAGACCCAGTACTTC.

The chain has TRBV27 and TRBJ1-1; possible D gene TRBD1, 6 bases. Trimming removed 4 bases at V and 1 base at J, with 7 bases between. Looked up from germline, CDR1 is MNHEY and CDR2 is SMNVEV (reference sequence). This CDR3 comprises 13 residues. DNA for the CDR3: TGTGCCAGCAGTTGGGGGCCGAACACTGAAGCTTTCTTT. It translates to CASSWGPNTEAFF.

This rearrangement joins TRBV28 to TRBJ1-1; TRBD1 matches 7 bases. CDR1 and CDR2 (germline): MDHEN, SYDVKM. The length of the CDR3 is 15 residues. V gave up 3 bases and J gave up 1 base; unmatched junction bases: 5. CDR3 loop: CASSFSGTENTEAFF. As DNA, the CDR3 is TGTGCCAGCAGTTTTAGTGGGACAGAGAACACTGAAGCTTTCTTT.

This clone was counted many times. Other DNA sequences from this sample encode an identical CDR3 as well. The V call is TRBV19, the J call TRBJ2-1; 8 bases are a match to TRBD2. CDR1 and CDR2 from the germline V gene are LNHDA and SQIVND (reference sequence). V was clipped by 4 bases and J by 3 bases; unmatched bases: 5. The CDR3 is made up of 15 amino acids. The CDR3 reads CASSTPGLDYNEQFF. In DNA form, the CDR3 reads TGTGCCAGTAGTACTCCGGGACTAGACTACAATGAGCAGTTCTTC.

This chain uses TRBV25-1 with TRBJ2-6; perhaps TRBD1 as D (6 bases). The CDR3 length is 16 residues. Deletions cut 4 bases from V and 2 bases from J, with 12 bases between. CDR1 MGHDK and CDR2 SYGVNS come from the germline V gene. CDR3 region: CASSGNRETGANVLTF. CDR3 sequence (DNA): TGTGCCAGCAGTGGAAACAGGGAGACTGGGGCCAACGTCCTGACTTTC.

The chain combines TRBV10-3 with TRBJ2-1; 12 bases are a match to TRBD2. V trimming: 4 bases; J trimming: 1 base; junction bases outside the gene matches: 5. The CDR3 is 17 amino acids. Looked up from germline, CDR1 is ENHRY and CDR2 is SYGVKD. CDR3 bases: TGTGCCATCAGTGGCCCCACTAGCGGGGGGTCCTACAATGAGCAGTTCTTC. Translation gives CAISGPTSGGSYNEQFF.

The V and J genes are TRBV11-2 and TRBJ1-1, with D perhaps matching TRBD1 (6 bases). V was shortened by 6 bases and J by 9 bases, with 17 bases between the two germline ends. Germline CDR1 SGHAT, CDR2 FQNNGV. The CDR3 contains 13 residues. The CDR3 DNA reads as TGTGCCAGCAGTAAATTCCCGACAGGACAAGCTTTCTTT. Translated, it gives CASSKFPTGQAFF.

This clone was observed once. The gene calls are TRBV6-6 and TRBJ2-4, with D possibly TRBD1 on 8 matching bases. V was trimmed by 2 bases and J by 8 bases, leaving 13 bases between them. The CDR3 length is 14 residues. Germline CDR1 is MNHNY and CDR2 is SVGAGI (reference sequence). CDR3 coding DNA: TGTGCCAGCAGTTACGGACAGGGAGGGGACATTCAGTACTTC. Its protein product is CASSYGQGGDIQYF.

The chain couples TRBV7-6 to TRBJ2-1; 9 bases agree with TRBD2. Germline V gene lookup returns CDR1 SGHVS and CDR2 FNYEAQ. The length of the CDR3 is 15 residues. The V and J ends lost 1 base and 4 bases, in that order; junction bases with no gene match: 2. CDR3 protein: CASSLGLAGYNEQFF. CDR3 DNA sequence: TGTGCCAGCAGCTTAGGGCTAGCGGGGTACAATGAGCAGTTCTTC.